This T cell receptor (beta chain) was recovered during a study of blood T cell repertoires in COVID-19. Study-wide background: Samples taken during acute and convalescent COVID-19 were collected in the United States, Italy and Spain. In each case, the material was cDNA or gDNA derived from T cells, B-cell-depleted T cells, or PBMCs.

In the authors' methods: Estimated nucleated cell counts came from reference gene primer amplification. Data came from immunoSEQ multiplex PCR; TCRdb stores just in-frame clones and leaves some out. V, J and clone size are those of that table, while D and trimming were read from the DNA. This table has 95,000 to 130,000 clones, 82% appearing once. With 3 bases removed from V and 0 bases from J, the gap between germline ends came to 10 bases. Germline V gene sequence: CDR1 SGHRS, CDR2 YFSETQ. CDR3 length: 15 amino acids. This sequence originates from a man aged 70 or older with active or convalescent COVID-19. Input material: peripheral blood. The chain employs TRBV5-1 and TRBJ1-5; D possibly corresponds to TRBD1 (6 bases). This chain's CDR3 is CASSSGGASNQPQHF. The CDR3 coding sequence is TGCGCCAGCAGCTCCGGGGGGGCTAGCAATCAGCCCCAGCATTTT. The full variable domain, its missing parts supplied by reference TRBV5-1 and TRBJ1-5, is KAGVTQTPRYLIKTRGQQVTLSCSPISGHRSVSWYQQTPGQGLQFLFEYFSETQRNKGNFPGRFSGRQFSNSRSEMNVSTLELGDSALYLCASSSGGASNQPQHFGDGTRLSIL.